The next 16 T cell receptor beta chains were all read from a single sample in a study of T cells after yellow fever vaccination. TCRdb itself ran the 5' RACE reads through MiXCR, one entry per CDR3 protein. Of 300,000 to 400,000 distinct CDR3 sequences in the sample, roughly 7.5% were seen once. The source was PBMCs, collected 35 to 50 days after the first yellow fever vaccination. These receptors were taken from a man aged 18 to 35 who received the YFV17D yellow fever vaccine.

V usage is TRBV5-1 and J usage is TRBJ2-3, with D perhaps being TRBD1 or TRBD2 (7 bases each). Germline CDR1 reads SGHRS; CDR2 reads YFSETQ. This CDR3 spans 15 amino acids. V lost 6 bases and J lost 2, with 16 bases in between. The CDR3 is CASTRGGGSTDTQYF. CDR3 coding DNA: TGCGCCAGCACCAGGGGAGGGGGCTCCACAGATACGCAGTATTTT.

This clonotype was seen repeatedly, ten times or more. The gene calls are TRBV6-5 and TRBJ2-1, with D tentatively TRBD1 (6 bases). The germline V gene has CDR1 MNHEY and CDR2 SVGAGI. This CDR3 comprises 18 residues. V was pared by 0 bases and J by 4 bases, with 19 bases between. The CDR3 sequence: CASSYSIQLDSPYNEQFF. The CDR3 DNA reads TGTGCCAGCAGTTACTCGATCCAGTTGGACAGCCCGTACAATGAGCAGTTCTTC.

The chain is built from TRBV3-1 and TRBJ1-1; no firm D call. The CDR3 totals 15 residues. CDR1 LGHDT and CDR2 YNNKEL come from the germline V gene (reference sequence). V dropped 5 bases and J dropped 0 bases, with 13 bases sitting between them. CDR3 protein: CASSSLRLLNTEAFF. The CDR3 nucleotides read TGTGCCAGCAGCTCCCTTCGTCTTCTGAACACTGAAGCTTTCTTT.

This clonotype was seen only a few times. The CDR3 reads CASKVAGADTQYF. The CDR3 DNA sequence: TGTGCCAGCAAGGTAGCGGGGGCAGATACGCAGTATTTT. V gene TRBV25-1 combines with J gene TRBJ2-3; TRBD2 matches 9 bases. This CDR3 is built from 13 residues. Germline V lookup: CDR1 MGHDK, CDR2 SYGVNS. V shed 7 bases and J 4 bases; nucleotides not matched to a gene: 3. The full variable domain, in which reference TRBV25-1 and TRBJ2-3 provide the parts outside the CDR3, is EADIYQTPRYLVIGTGKKITLECSQTMGHDKMYWYQQDPGMELHLIHYSYGVNSTEKGDLSSESTVSRIRTEHFPLTLESARPSHTSQYLCASKVAGADTQYFGPGTRLTVL.

This clonotype was found a few times. The chain recombines TRBV4-2 with TRBJ1-3; D unresolved. This CDR3 has 17 residues. Germline values: CDR1 LGHNA, CDR2 YNFKEQ. V was clipped by 0 bases and J by 0 bases, with 12 bases between them. The CDR3 sequence is CASSQDRVDFSGNTIYF. The CDR3 DNA reads TGTGCCAGCAGCCAAGATCGAGTCGACTTCTCTGGAAACACCATATATTTT.

The chain links TRBV18 to TRBJ2-1; the D gene is possibly TRBD1 (6 bases). Per germline, CDR1 KGHSH and CDR2 LQKENI. There are 13 residues in the CDR3. Trimming took off 6 bases at V and 9 bases at J, with 15 bases between the two ends. The CDR3 DNA follows: TGTGCCAGCTCGATAGGACAGCAGGGTGAGCAGTTCTTC. Its translation: CASSIGQQGEQFF.

This chain connects TRBV13 to TRBJ2-3; 7 nucleotides match TRBD2. The CDR3 loop spans 13 amino acids. The V gene's germline CDR1 is PRHDT and CDR2 FYEKMQ (reference sequence). V lost 5 bases to trimming and J lost 4 bases; unmatched junction nucleotides: 3. The CDR3 DNA is TGTGCCAGCAGCGGACGGGGGGCAGATACGCAGTATTTT. The encoded protein is CASSGRGADTQYF.

The chain joins TRBV4-2 to TRBJ1-5; D unclear. V gave up 1 base and J gave up 5 bases, with 12 bases separating them. The germline CDR1 and CDR2 sequences are LGHNA and YNFKEQ. The CDR3 has 15 amino acids. CDR3 region: CASSQAGRLDQPQHF. For the CDR3, the DNA is TGTGCCAGCAGCCAAGCGGGGAGGTTGGATCAGCCCCAGCATTTT.

This clonotype was recorded at least ten times. The rearrangement uses TRBV29-1 and TRBJ1-3; 7 bases agree with TRBD1. The V gene end was trimmed by 7 bases and the J gene end by 0 bases; junction bases not matched to a gene: 3. Per the germline V gene, CDR1 is SQVTM and CDR2 is ANQGSEA. The CDR3 extends over 13 amino acids. CDR3 bases: TGCAGCGCGACAGGGATCTCTGGAAACACCATATATTTT. Translated, it gives CSATGISGNTIYF. Complete variable domain (other parts from reference TRBV29-1 and TRBJ1-3): SAVISQKPSRDICQRGTSLTIQCQVDSQVTMMFWYRQQPGQSLTLIATANQGSEATYESGFVIDKFPISRPNLTFSTLTVSNMSPEDSSIYLCSATGISGNTIYFGEGSWLTVV.

This clonotype was counted a few times. V gene TRBV6-5 combines with J gene TRBJ1-1, with 7 bases aligning to TRBD1. Trimming at V came to 6 bases and at J to 8 bases, leaving 6 bases not matched to a gene. This CDR3 comprises 12 residues. Germline CDR1 and CDR2: MNHEY and SVGAGI. The CDR3 DNA sequence: TGTGCCAGCAGACAGGGGACCCTCGAAGCTTTCTTT. Residues: CASRQGTLEAFF.

This clonotype was detected only a few times. This rearrangement joins TRBV2 to TRBJ2-7; TRBD2 is a possible D gene (6 bases). Germline V CDR1 and CDR2: SNHLY, FYNNEI. CDR3 length: 11 amino acids. Trimming cost V 8 bases and J 6 bases, with 11 bases left between them. The CDR3 DNA reads TGTGCCAGCCAAGGAGGGCTCGAGCAGTACGTC. Protein product: CASQGGLEQYV.

There are a few counts of this clonotype. This rearrangement joins TRBV11-2 to TRBJ2-1; D gene uncertain. Trimming removed 1 base at V and 2 bases at J, with 15 bases between. Germline assignment: CDR1 SGHAT and CDR2 FQNNGV. The CDR3 is 17 residues long. CDR3 in amino acids: CASSLVSGILTYNEQFF. CDR3 coding DNA: TGTGCCAGCAGCTTAGTAAGTGGGATCTTGACCTACAATGAGCAGTTCTTC. The variable domain in full, with the rest retrieved from reference TRBV11-2 and TRBJ2-1, is EAGVAQSPRYKIIEKRQSVAFWCNPISGHATLYWYQQILGQGPKLLIQFQNNGVVDDSQLPKDRFSAERLKGVDSTLKIQPAKLEDSAVYLCASSLVSGILTYNEQFFGPGTRLTVL.

This clonotype appeared a few times. The chain joins TRBV5-1 to TRBJ2-3; D may be TRBD1 or TRBD2 (5 bases each). There are 14 residues in the CDR3. V dropped 1 base and J dropped 5 bases, with 11 bases sitting between them. Germline V lookup: CDR1 SGHRS, CDR2 YFSETQ. In nucleotides, the CDR3 is TGCGCCAGCAGCTTGACCGGGACGGGAGATACGCAGTATTTT. Translating gives CASSLTGTGDTQYF.

In its sample, this clonotype was seen a few times. V usage is TRBV6-1 and J usage is TRBJ1-5, with D hard to call. Germline assignment: CDR1 MNHNS and CDR2 SASEGT. The length of the CDR3 is 13 residues. The V and J ends lost 7 bases and 0 bases respectively, with 7 bases between them. The CDR3 region has the DNA TGTGCCAGCACACCTTATAGCAATCAGCCCCAGCATTTT. Protein: CASTPYSNQPQHF.

This clonotype was seen at least ten times. The rearrangement links TRBV12-3 or TRBV12-4 to TRBJ2-7, with D perhaps TRBD1 (6 bases). The CDR3 is made up of 14 amino acids. V shed 1 base and J shed 0 bases, with 7 bases lying between them. For the CDR3, the DNA is TGTGCCAGCAGTTTAGGAGGGGGCTCCTACGAGCAGTACTTC. It is translated as CASSLGGGSYEQYF.

The table lists this clonotype with a few counts. This chain links TRBV12-3 or TRBV12-4 with TRBJ1-6; TRBD1 aligns across 7 bases. The ends lost 6 bases at V and 7 bases at J; junction bases unmatched: 9. CDR3 length: 15 residues. The CDR3 DNA follows: TGTGCCAGCAGGCAGGACAGGAGAACAAATTCACCCCTCCACTTT. Its protein product is CASRQDRRTNSPLHF.